One TCR beta chain is described in this entry. Original methodology: Amplifying reference gene primers gave estimates of nucleated cell counts. The table came from immunoSEQ multiplex PCR; TCRdb's copy has only in-frame clones and leaves some out. V and J calls and clone size are those listed in that table; D and trimming were worked out from the DNA. The sample gives about 100,000 clones, about 85% of which show up once; 1.5% to 2% is in the top ten. This sample is drawn from a study of blood T cell repertoires in COVID-19. At the level of the study: The United States, Italy and Spain were the sources of the acute and convalescent COVID-19 samples. Nucleic acid was either cDNA or gDNA, and it came from T cells, B-cell-depleted T cells, or PBMCs.

The V gene end was trimmed by 4 bases and the J gene end by 8 bases; junction bases not matched to a gene: 18. The CDR3 consists of 18 residues. The germline V gene has CDR1 KGHDR and CDR2 SFDVKD. This chain joins TRBV24-1 and TRBJ2-2; 7 bases are shared with TRBD2. The sample was peripheral blood. This TCR was recovered from a woman aged 70-85 years with active or convalescent COVID-19. The CDR3 loop is CATSDTSGGRAVLGELFF. For the CDR3, the DNA is TGTGCCACCAGTGACACTTCCGGAGGGAGGGCCGTTTTAGGGGAGCTGTTTTTT.